The source of this T cell receptor beta chain is a study of Ad26.COV2.S vaccination and SARS-CoV-2 variants. The CDR3 runs 11 residues. Looked up from germline, CDR1 is DFQATT and CDR2 is SNEGSKA (reference sequence). Trimming took 4 bases from V and 1 from J, leaving 5 bases between them. Treatment here: over 15 received Ad26.COV2.S at low or high dose, single or two shots; roughly five received placebo; per-sample allocation not given. Collection of samples fell on day 63 after the first vaccine or placebo injection. This table comes from immunoSEQ multiplex PCR, and its TCRdb copy is limited to in-frame clones, with some not included. The table has fewer than 800,000 clones, roughly 90% seen once.

This specimen was peripheral blood, taken in a trial of Ad26.COV2.S vaccine versus placebo. The clonotype was recovered from a person between 18 and 59 years old who received the Ad26.COV2.S COVID-19 vaccine or a placebo. The chain carries TRBV20-1 and TRBJ2-7; D not resolved. In DNA form, the CDR3 reads TGCAGTGCTACCCCTTCCTACGAGCAGTACTTC. Translating it yields CSATPSYEQYF.